The next 8 T cell receptor beta chains were all read from a single sample in a study of T cell responses to AZD1222 COVID-19 vaccine. Sequenced by immunoSEQ multiplex PCR; TCRdb stores in-frame clones only, minus some. Among tens of thousands of clones, over 70% were seen once, and the ten largest hold around 15%. This specimen was peripheral blood, taken on day 0 of AZD1222 vaccination. The receptors come from an adult in good health.

This clone was counted a few times. V usage is TRBV5-4 and J usage is TRBJ2-1; TRBD2 is a possible D gene (6 bases). The germline V gene has CDR1 SGHNT and CDR2 YYREEE (reference sequence). Trimming pared 0 bases from V and 12 bases from J, leaving 13 bases between. The CDR3 runs 13 residues. The CDR3 loop is CASSLGTNEPQFF. The CDR3 DNA sequence: TGTGCCAGCAGCTTGGGGACTAATGAACCGCAGTTCTTC.

CDR3 nucleotide sequence: TGTGCCAGCAGCTTGGGGGGACACCAAAGGGTCGAGACCCAGTACTTC. This translates into CASSLGGHQRVETQYF. The chain has TRBV11-2 and TRBJ2-5; tentatively, D is TRBD1 or TRBD2 (6 bases each). Looked up from germline, CDR1 is SGHAT and CDR2 is FQNNGV. Deletions cut 3 bases from V and 5 bases from J, with 19 bases between. CDR3 length: 16 residues.

CDR3 sequence reads: CASSHYNEQFF. The CDR3 DNA sequence: TGTGCCAGCAGCCATTATAATGAGCAGTTCTTC. V and J are TRBV7-9 and TRBJ2-1, with unresolved D. Trimming removed 5 bases at V and 7 bases at J, with 6 bases between. This CDR3 is built from 11 residues. CDR1 and CDR2 (germline): SEHNR, FQNEAQ (reference sequence).

The chain employs TRBV20-1 and TRBJ2-7; no firm D call. The CDR3 is 11 residues long. Trimming left V 5 bases short and J 7 bases short, with 12 bases between. The V gene's germline CDR1 is DFQATT and CDR2 SNEGSKA (reference sequence). The CDR3 nucleotides read TGCAGTGCTGACTCTCCGCGAGAGCAGTACTTC. This encodes CSADSPREQYF.

This chain connects TRBV21-1 to TRBJ2-7; the table assigns TRBD2, which was not confirmed against the DNA. TRBV21-1 is a recognized pseudogene. The CDR3 consists of 16 residues. CDR3 coding DNA: TGTGCCAGCAGCAAAGCAGGCGCGGAGCGCTCCTACGAGCAGTACTTC. It is translated as CASSKAGAERSYEQYF.

V usage is TRBV4-2 and J usage is TRBJ1-2, with TRBD1 matching over 7 bases. Per the germline V gene, CDR1 is LGHNA and CDR2 is YNFKEQ. J gave up 4 bases and V 4 bases, and 6 bases lay outside the gene matches. The length of the CDR3 is 14 residues. For the CDR3, the DNA is TGTGCCAGCAGCCTTCGGACAGGCGTCTATGGCTACACCTTC. As protein: CASSLRTGVYGYTF.

J is TRBJ1-5 and V is TRBV2; perhaps TRBD1 as D (5 bases). This CDR3 spans 11 amino acids. V was cut by 11 bases and J by 7 bases, with 12 bases left in between. CDR1 and CDR2 (germline): SNHLY, FYNNEI. CDR3 residues: CAGGNRQPQHF. The CDR3 region has the DNA TGTGCCGGGGGGAATCGCCAGCCCCAGCATTTT. Full variable domain (remainder filled in from reference TRBV2 and TRBJ1-5): EPEVTQTPSHQVTQMGQEVILRCVPISNHLYFYWYRQILGQKVEFLVSFYNNEISEKSEIFDDQFSVERPDGSNFTLKIRSTKLEDSAMYFCAGGNRQPQHFGDGTRLSIL.

The gene calls are TRBV3-1 (or the pseudogene TRBV3-2) and TRBJ1-5; D is unclear. The CDR3 runs 13 residues. Germline assignment: CDR1 LGHDT and CDR2 YNNKEL (reference sequence). The ends were cut back, 1 base at V and 4 bases at J, with 5 bases in the middle. CDR3 nucleotide sequence: TGTGCCAGCAGCCAAGGGCTAAATCAGCCCCAGCATTTT. It yields the protein CASSQGLNQPQHF.